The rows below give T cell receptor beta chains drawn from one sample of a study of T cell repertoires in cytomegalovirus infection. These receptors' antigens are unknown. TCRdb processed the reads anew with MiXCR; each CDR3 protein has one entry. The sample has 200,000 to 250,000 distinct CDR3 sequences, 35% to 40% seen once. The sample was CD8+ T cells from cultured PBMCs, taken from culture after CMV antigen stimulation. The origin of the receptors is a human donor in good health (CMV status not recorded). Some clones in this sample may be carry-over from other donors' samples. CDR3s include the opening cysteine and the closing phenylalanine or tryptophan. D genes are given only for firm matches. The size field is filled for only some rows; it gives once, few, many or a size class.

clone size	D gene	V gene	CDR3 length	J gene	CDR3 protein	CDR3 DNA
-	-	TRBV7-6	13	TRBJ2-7	CASSVKQGYEQYF	TGTGCCAGCAGCGTCAAACAGGGTTACGAGCAGTACTTC
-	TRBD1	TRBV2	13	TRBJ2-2	CATPDRAGGELFF	TGTGCCACCCCGGACAGGGCTGGCGGGGAGCTGTTTTTT
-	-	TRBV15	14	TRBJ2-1	CATSARGSYNEQFF	TGTGCCACCAGCGCGAGGGGTTCCTACAATGAGCAGTTCTTC
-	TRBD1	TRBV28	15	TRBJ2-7	CASSQTRDRSYEQYF	TGTGCCAGCAGTCAAACCAGGGACAGGTCCTACGAGCAGTACTTC
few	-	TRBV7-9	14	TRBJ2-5	CASSLVVGQETQYF	TGTGCCAGCAGCTTAGTTGTAGGTCAAGAGACCCAGTACTTC
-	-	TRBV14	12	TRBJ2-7	CASSPSGFEQYF	TGTGCCAGCAGCCCGTCTGGGTTCGAGCAGTACTTC
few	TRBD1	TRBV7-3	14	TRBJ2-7	CASSGGRGTYEQYF	TGTGCCAGCAGCGGGGGCAGGGGGACCTACGAGCAGTACTTC
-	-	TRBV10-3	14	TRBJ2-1	CASGAAKSNNEQFF	TGTGCCTCCGGGGCGGCGAAATCCAACAATGAGCAGTTCTTC
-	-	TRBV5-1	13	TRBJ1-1	CASSWAEGTEAFF	TGCGCCAGCAGCTGGGCGGAGGGGACTGAAGCTTTCTTT
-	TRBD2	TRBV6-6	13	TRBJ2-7	CATSLAGAYEQYF	TGTGCCACCTCTCTAGCGGGGGCCTACGAGCAGTACTTC
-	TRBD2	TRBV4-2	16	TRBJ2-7	CASSHGEGTLLDEQYF	TGTGCCAGCAGCCACGGGGAGGGGACCCTACTGGACGAGCAGTACTTC
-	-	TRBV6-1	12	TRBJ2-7	CASRFGDDEQYF	TGTGCCAGCAGATTCGGGGACGACGAGCAGTACTTC
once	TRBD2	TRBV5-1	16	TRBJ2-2	CASSQGRGLHTGELFF	TGCGCCAGCAGCCAAGGGAGGGGACTACATACCGGGGAGCTGTTTTTT
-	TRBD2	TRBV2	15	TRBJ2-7	CASSRGGTHPFEQYF	TGTGCCAGCAGTCGGGGGGGGACACATCCTTTCGAGCAGTACTTC
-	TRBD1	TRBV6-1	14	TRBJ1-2	CASRGQRSNYGYTF	TGTGCCAGCAGGGGACAGAGAAGTAACTATGGCTACACCTTC
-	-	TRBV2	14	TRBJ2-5	CASSAGSWEETQYF	TGTGCCAGCAGTGCAGGGAGTTGGGAAGAGACCCAGTACTTC